The 28 T cell receptor beta chains below all came from one sample that was sequenced in a study of T-cell memory formation after mild COVID-19. TCRdb redid the calling of the 5' RACE reads with MiXCR, one entry per CDR3 protein. The table records about 470,000 distinct CDR3 sequences, 20% to 30% of them present only once. Sequenced sample: PBMCs or a T cell subset sorted from them (not recorded which). The receptors were gathered from an adult woman who had mild COVID-19 (a few samples of this study predate the infection). Cell type and time point are not known.

This clonotype was recorded a few times. This chain connects TRBV10-3 to TRBJ1-1, with 7 bases aligning to TRBD1. Germline V lookup: CDR1 ENHRY, CDR2 SYGVKD. The V and J ends lost 7 bases and 1 base, in that order; junction bases with no gene match: 3. The CDR3 is 13 amino acids. The DNA of the CDR3 is TGTGCCATCAAGGGGGACAGGAACACTGAAGCTTTCTTT. This gives the protein CAIKGDRNTEAFF.

This clonotype was found a few times. The genes are TRBV12-3 or TRBV12-4 and TRBJ2-1, with TRBD2 matching over 10 bases. There are 15 residues in the CDR3. The V and J ends lost 5 bases and 4 bases, in that order; junction bases with no gene match: 5. This chain's CDR3 is CASSQQLAGYNEQFF. CDR3 bases: TGTGCCAGCAGTCAGCAACTAGCGGGGTACAATGAGCAGTTCTTC.

The rearrangement uses TRBV9 and TRBJ2-1; D ambiguous. The CDR3 extends over 13 amino acids. CDR1 is SGDLS, CDR2 YYNGEE, per germline. V dropped 2 bases and J dropped 8 bases, with 11 bases sitting between them. CDR3 sequence reads: CASSVEGRDEQFF. The CDR3 region has the DNA TGTGCCAGCAGCGTGGAAGGACGGGATGAGCAGTTCTTC.

The chain uses TRBV27 and TRBJ2-1; tentative D call: TRBD1 (6 bases). The CDR3 runs to 15 residues. The germline V gene encodes CDR1 MNHEY and CDR2 SMNVEV (reference sequence). Trimming cost V 6 bases and J 4 bases, with 16 bases left between them. CDR3: CASSPEPGHYNEQFF. In DNA form, the CDR3 reads TGTGCCAGCAGCCCAGAACCGGGACATTACAATGAGCAGTTCTTC.

This chain joins TRBV20-1 and TRBJ1-2; possibly TRBD1 for D (6 bases). Trimming removed 3 bases from V and 6 bases from J, with 23 bases in between. Germline loops: CDR1 DFQATT, CDR2 SNEGSKA (reference sequence). This CDR3 has 16 residues. For the CDR3, the DNA is TGCAGTGCTAGGAGCAGCACAGGGTGGATAGATCATGGCTACACCTTC. Translating gives CSARSSTGWIDHGYTF.

In DNA form, the CDR3 reads TGTGCCAGCACTATTGGGACCCACCCGCGATACAATGAGCAGTTCTTC. Protein sequence: CASTIGTHPRYNEQFF. V gene TRBV6-2 or TRBV6-3 combines with J gene TRBJ2-1, with D possibly called TRBD1 or TRBD2 (5 bases each). Trimming took 7 bases from V and 4 from J, leaving 20 bases between them. The CDR3 is 16 residues long. Germline V lookup: CDR1 MNHEY, CDR2 SVGEGT.

There are many counts of this clonotype. The chain is built from TRBV28 and TRBJ2-3, with 7 positions matching TRBD1. The J segment lost 8 bases and the V segment lost 6 bases, leaving 11 bases of the junction unmatched. Germline CDR1 is MDHEN and CDR2 is SYDVKM. This CDR3 has 14 amino acids. CDR3: CASSPGGPRPTQYF. As DNA, the CDR3 is TGTGCCAGCAGCCCAGGGGGACCTCGGCCTACGCAGTATTTT.

The chain uses TRBV5-6 and TRBJ1-5; 9 bases are shared with TRBD1. V dropped 3 bases and J dropped 0; count of bases not matched to a gene: 4. The CDR3 runs 16 residues. Germline assignment: CDR1 SGHDT and CDR2 YYEEEE. The CDR3 DNA reads TGTGCCAGCAGCTGGGGACAGGGATATAGCAATCAGCCCCAGCATTTT. Translated, it gives CASSWGQGYSNQPQHF.

The chain carries TRBV18 and TRBJ2-1; no definite D call. V dropped 2 bases and J dropped 3 bases, with 11 bases sitting between them. Germline loops: CDR1 KGHSH, CDR2 LQKENI. The CDR3 has 15 residues. The CDR3 nucleotides read TGTGCCAGCTCACCATCTGGGCTAGACTACAATGAGCAGTTCTTC. Amino acids: CASSPSGLDYNEQFF.

This clonotype came up a few times. The chain uses TRBV7-2 and TRBJ1-2, with 7 positions matching TRBD1. The junction had 8 bases not matched to a gene; V was cut back by 6 bases and J by 1 base. In germline, CDR1 is SGHTA, CDR2 FQGNSA. The CDR3 is 15 residues long. Here the CDR3 reads CASREGTANNYGYTF. Here the CDR3 DNA reads TGTGCCAGCAGGGAGGGGACAGCTAATAACTATGGCTACACCTTC.

This clonotype was picked up a small number of times. V and J are TRBV20-1 and TRBJ1-1, with D maybe TRBD1 (5 bases). CDR1 is DFQATT, CDR2 SNEGSKA, per germline (reference sequence). V lost 5 bases and J lost 0, with 10 bases in between. This CDR3 has 13 residues. CDR3 DNA: TGCAGTGCTCGGGGGGAGGTGAACACTGAAGCTTTCTTT. It yields the protein CSARGEVNTEAFF.

This sequence joins TRBV5-6 and TRBJ2-3, with TRBD2 as a possible D gene (5 bases). Germline V gene sequence: CDR1 SGHDT, CDR2 YYEEEE. The CDR3 consists of 14 residues. V was shortened by 5 bases and J by 6 bases, with 16 bases between the two germline ends. Written as DNA, the CDR3 is TGTGCCAGCAGTGGACTGACGGGGTCGGATACGCAGTATTTT. Protein sequence: CASSGLTGSDTQYF.

A few counts support this clonotype. At one boundary the junction diverges from the germline segment, which might be a read error. The chain employs TRBV7-7 and TRBJ2-7; TRBD2 matches 7 bases. Germline CDR1 reads SSHAT; CDR2 reads FNYEAQ (reference sequence). The CDR3 consists of 14 residues. The chain's CDR3 is CASSLGLGVGEQYF. The CDR3 DNA follows: TGTGCTAGCAGCTTAGGACTAGGGGTTGGCGAGCAGTACTTC.

The chain has TRBV3-1 and TRBJ2-7, with D maybe TRBD1 (6 bases). Trimming left V 5 bases short and J 1 base short, with 12 bases between. CDR3 length equals 14 residues. CDR1 is LGHDT and CDR2 is YNNKEL in the germline V gene (reference sequence). In DNA form, the CDR3 reads TGTGCCAGCAGCACCTCCGGGACATCCTACGAGCAGTACTTC. This translates into CASSTSGTSYEQYF.

The chain employs TRBV3-1 and TRBJ2-1; 11 positions match TRBD2. Germline-derived CDR1 and CDR2 are LGHDT and YNNKEL (reference sequence). The CDR3 loop spans 13 amino acids. V trimming: 1 base; J trimming: 10 bases; junction bases outside the gene matches: 0. CDR3 DNA: TGTGCCAGCAGCCAAGGGACTAGCGGGGAGCAGTTCTTC. This encodes CASSQGTSGEQFF.

This clonotype was observed a few times. The CDR3 nucleotides read TGTGCCAGCAGCCTGGACAGCTCTTACTATGGCTACACCTTC. Translation: CASSLDSSYYGYTF. The chain employs TRBV12-3 or TRBV12-4 and TRBJ1-2; tentatively, D is TRBD1 (6 bases). V was trimmed by 6 bases and J by 3 bases, leaving 14 bases between them. This CDR3 has 14 amino acids.

This clonotype has more than one count but fewer than ten. This chain links TRBV5-1 with TRBJ1-1; D gene uncertain. The CDR3 sequence is 14 residues long. Germline CDR1 and CDR2: SGHRS and YFSETQ. Trimming stripped 2 bases from V and 1 base from J, with 9 bases between. CDR3 in DNA: TGCGCCAGCAGCTTAGACGGACCGAACACTGAAGCTTTCTTT. It encodes CASSLDGPNTEAFF.

The chain uses TRBV7-9 and TRBJ1-2, with D perhaps matching TRBD1 (5 bases). Germline CDR1 reads SEHNR; CDR2 reads FQNEAQ (reference sequence). CDR3 length equals 12 residues. The V end lost 4 bases, the J end lost 7 bases, and 10 bases lay between the germline ends. CDR3 DNA: TGTGCCAGCAGCTCATGGGGGGGTGGCTACACCTTC. Amino acids: CASSSWGGGYTF. The full variable domain, in which reference TRBV7-9 and TRBJ1-2 provide the parts outside the CDR3, is DTGVSQNPRHKITKRGQNVTFRCDPISEHNRLYWYRQTLGQGPEFLTYFQNEAQLEKSRLLSDRFSAERPKGSFSTLEIQRTEQGDSAMYLCASSSWGGGYTFGSGTRLTVV.

This clonotype was picked up a small number of times. The V gene is TRBV15, the J gene TRBJ1-6; 7 bases are a match to TRBD1. Losses at the gene ends were 1 base for V and 14 bases for J; bases not matched to a gene: 8. This CDR3 spans 14 amino acids. CDR1 and CDR2 (germline): LNHNV, YYDKDF (reference sequence). The CDR3, as DNA: TGTGCCACCAGCAGAGGACAGGGCGGATTTGCCCTCCACTTT. The encoded protein is CATSRGQGGFALHF.

This chain connects TRBV30 to TRBJ2-1; D unclear. V was trimmed by 6 bases and J by 7 bases, leaving 7 bases between them. CDR3 length: 10 amino acids. CDR1 and CDR2 from the germline V gene are GTSNPN and SVGIG (reference sequence). This chain's CDR3 is CACVLNEQFF. CDR3 nucleotide sequence: TGTGCCTGCGTATTAAATGAGCAGTTCTTC.

J is TRBJ2-7 and V is TRBV3-1; TRBD1 aligns across 7 bases. The CDR3 is 15 amino acids. V dropped 0 bases and J dropped 6; count of bases not matched to a gene: 8. Germline V CDR1 and CDR2: LGHDT, YNNKEL (reference sequence). The CDR3 here is CASSQDLRTGSEQYF. CDR3 in DNA: TGTGCCAGCAGCCAAGACCTACGGACAGGCTCCGAGCAGTACTTC.

V and J are TRBV20-1 and TRBJ1-1; a possible D gene is TRBD1 (6 bases). V gave up 5 bases and J gave up 8 bases, with 12 bases separating them. This CDR3 spans 11 amino acids. Germline CDR1 is DFQATT and CDR2 is SNEGSKA (reference sequence). Written as DNA, the CDR3 is TGCAGTGCTTCACAGGGCCTAGAAGCTTTCTTT. The encoded protein is CSASQGLEAFF.

This clonotype was seen repeatedly, ten times or more. The chain couples TRBV12-3 or TRBV12-4 to TRBJ2-7; no clear D gene. The CDR3 loop spans 13 amino acids. The V and J ends lost 6 bases and 4 bases respectively, with 13 bases between them. The CDR3 here is CASSWAGPYEQYF. CDR3 sequence (DNA): TGTGCCAGCAGCTGGGCAGGACCATACGAGCAGTACTTC.

This chain uses TRBV29-1 with TRBJ2-7, with no clear D. The CDR3 contains 12 residues. Germline V gene data show CDR1 as SQVTM and CDR2 as ANQGSEA. V lost 0 bases and J 3 bases, leaving 6 bases between the germline ends. The CDR3 sequence: CSVEDVDYEQYF. CDR3 in DNA: TGCAGCGTTGAAGATGTGGACTACGAGCAGTACTTC.

As for this clonotype: At one end the junction does not follow the germline gene, possibly because of a read error. The genes are TRBV6-2 or TRBV6-3 and TRBJ2-7; D call uncertain. The CDR3 totals 14 residues. Germline CDR1 and CDR2: MNHEY and SVGEGT. The CDR3 loop reads CASSYGSSAYGQYF. In DNA form, the CDR3 reads TGTGCCAGCAGTTACGGCTCGTCAGCCTACGGGCAGTACTTC.

This clonotype was picked up one time. The rearrangement links TRBV7-6 to TRBJ1-1; D gene uncertain. The CDR3 loop spans 17 amino acids. V gave up 3 bases and J gave up 1 base, with 18 bases separating them. Per the germline V gene, CDR1 is SGHVS and CDR2 is FNYEAQ. The DNA of the CDR3 is TGTGCCAGCAGCTTTTCCATGACGGTGGGCCGGAACACTGAAGCTTTCTTT. This codes for CASSFSMTVGRNTEAFF.

This clonotype was detected only once. V and J are TRBV9 and TRBJ1-1, with D possibly TRBD1 on 5 matching bases. Germline assignment: CDR1 SGDLS and CDR2 YYNGEE. Deletions cut 3 bases from V and 1 base from J, with 13 bases between. The CDR3 extends over 15 amino acids. CDR3 nucleotide sequence: TGTGCCAGCAGCGCCACGGGACGCTGGAACACTGAAGCTTTCTTT. Translating it yields CASSATGRWNTEAFF.

V and J are TRBV21-1 and TRBJ2-3. TRBV21-1 is flagged as a pseudogene. The CDR3 covers 13 residues. The CDR3 loop is CASSVVQTDTQYF. CDR3 coding DNA: TGTGCCAGCAGTGTGGTCCAGACAGATACGCAGTATTTT.